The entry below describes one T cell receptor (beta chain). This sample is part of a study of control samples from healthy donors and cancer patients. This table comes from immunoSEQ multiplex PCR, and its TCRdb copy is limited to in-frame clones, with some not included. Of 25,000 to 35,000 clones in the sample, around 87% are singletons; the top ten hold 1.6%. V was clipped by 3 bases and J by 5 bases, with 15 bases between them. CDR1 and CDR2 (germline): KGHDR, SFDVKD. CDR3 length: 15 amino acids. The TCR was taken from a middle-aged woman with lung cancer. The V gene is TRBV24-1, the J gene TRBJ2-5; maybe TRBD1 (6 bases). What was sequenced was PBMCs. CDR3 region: CATSDQTRGIETQYF. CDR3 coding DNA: TGTGCCACCAGTGATCAAACAAGGGGGATCGAGACCCAGTACTTC.